A selection of T cell receptor beta chains follows, all from one sample in a study of T cell repertoires in cytomegalovirus infection. TCRdb re-analysed the reads in MiXCR, keeping a single row per CDR3 protein. The sample carries fewer than 350,000 distinct CDR3 sequences, roughly 29% recorded once. What these receptors recognize is not known. Material: cultured PBMCs, obtained from culture after CMV antigen stimulation. Source of these receptors: a human donor in good health (CMV status not recorded). Some clones in this sample may be carry-over from other donors' samples. CDR3s include the opening cysteine and the closing phenylalanine or tryptophan. The order of the fields is D gene, J gene, clone size, V gene, CDR3 DNA, CDR3 protein. The D gene is left open where the match is weak. Some rows mark clone size as missing; the rest say once, few, many or name a class of expanded clone.

TRBD2	TRBJ2-3	many	TRBV20-1	TGCAGTGCTTCGGGACTAGCGCAGGCAGATACGCAGTATTTT	CSASGLAQADTQYF
.	TRBJ2-7	many	TRBV10-3	TGTGCCATCAGTGAAGGGGGGGGCTACGAGCAGTACTTC	CAISEGGGYEQYF
.	TRBJ2-1	.	TRBV28	TGTGCCAGCAGCATAGGGTTTGCGGGATTTAACAATGAGCAGTTCTTC	CASSIGFAGFNNEQFF
TRBD1	TRBJ2-7	.	TRBV20-1	TGCAGTGCTAGGGCAGGGGGCATAGTCGCCTACGAGCAGTACTTC	CSARAGGIVAYEQYF
TRBD2	TRBJ2-1	many	TRBV7-2	TGTGCCAGCACCCCGACTAGCGGGAGTGGAAATGAGCAGTTCTTC	CASTPTSGSGNEQFF
.	TRBJ1-5	.	TRBV12-3/TRBV12-4	TGTGCCAGCAGTTTGGGGCAGGATAGCAATCAGCCCCAGCATTTT	CASSLGQDSNQPQHF
.	TRBJ1-1	.	TRBV18	TGTGCCAGCTCCCAGGTGGTAGAAACTGAAGCTTTCTTT	CASSQVVETEAFF
.	TRBJ2-7	few	TRBV28	TGTGCCAGCAGTTCCTCAATAACCGAGCAGTACTTC	CASSSSITEQYF
.	TRBJ1-2	many	TRBV12-3/TRBV12-4	TGTGCCAGCAGTAACCAACGGCAGCCGGTTTCGAGGGGCTACACCTTC	CASSNQRQPVSRGYTF
TRBD1	TRBJ1-3	few	TRBV12-3/TRBV12-4	TGTGCCAGCAGCCCCCTGACAGGGGGCGGAAACACCATATATTTT	CASSPLTGGGNTIYF
.	TRBJ1-3	.	TRBV12-3/TRBV12-4	TGTGCCAGCAGTTTGGGACTTCCTGGGAACACCATATATTTT	CASSLGLPGNTIYF
.	TRBJ1-5	.	TRBV6-6	TGTGCCAGCAGAGGGCAGTCGACTCAGCCCCAGCATTTT	CASRGQSTQPQHF
TRBD1	TRBJ2-4	few	TRBV7-2	TGTGCCAGCAGCTTAAGACAGGGTAATAACATTCAGTACTTC	CASSLRQGNNIQYF
TRBD1	TRBJ1-1	.	TRBV5-1	TGCGCCAGCAGCTTAGGGACAGATGGTTTGAACACTGAAGCTTTCTTT	CASSLGTDGLNTEAFF
.	TRBJ2-1	once	TRBV5-5	TGTGCCAGCAGCACCCAGGGCAATGAGCAGTTCTTC	CASSTQGNEQFF
TRBD2	TRBJ2-3	few	TRBV6-1	TGTGCCAGCAGAATTAGCGGGGCCCAAGATACGCAGTATTTT	CASRISGAQDTQYF
TRBD2	TRBJ2-5	.	TRBV11-1	TGTGCCAGCAGCACACGGACTAGCGGGGGCCAAGAGACCCAGTACTTC	CASSTRTSGGQETQYF
.	TRBJ2-3	few	TRBV19	TGTGCCAGTCAGAGCGGTTTCACAGATACGCAGTATTTT	CASQSGFTDTQYF
.	TRBJ2-7	.	TRBV11-2	TGTGCCAGCAGCCCACAAAGAGGGAGCGGCTACGAGCAGTACTTC	CASSPQRGSGYEQYF
.	TRBJ2-3	.	TRBV4-2	TGTGCCAGCAGCCAAGATGGCACAGATACGCAGTATTTT	CASSQDGTDTQYF
.	TRBJ1-3	few	TRBV6-6	TGTGCCAGCAGTTACCAAGCGGCCTCTGGAAACACCATATATTTT	CASSYQAASGNTIYF
TRBD2	TRBJ2-3	.	TRBV24-1	TGTGCCACCAGTGATTTGGCGGGGGGGCCGGATACGCAGTATTTT	CATSDLAGGPDTQYF
.	TRBJ2-1	.	TRBV20-1	TGCAGTGCTATTCCGGACTGGTGGGACAATGAGCAGTTCTTC	CSAIPDWWDNEQFF
TRBD1	TRBJ2-2	few	TRBV12-3/TRBV12-4	TGTGCCAGCAGTCCCCGGGACAGGGGCACCGGGGAGCTGTTTTTT	CASSPRDRGTGELFF